One sample yielded the 18 T cell receptor beta chains listed below, sequenced in a study of blood T cells in healthy people across ages. PCR was performed a second time for about 6 to 12 cycles using a sample-barcoded 5' primer and a J-beta primer mix. TCRdb ran MiXCR on the 5' RACE reads and lists one entry per CDR3 protein. The table has about 830,000 distinct CDR3 sequences, around 62% seen once; the top ten hold about a quarter. The sequencing input was blood. The source is a man aged 25 to 40 in good health.

The V call is TRBV12-3 or TRBV12-4, the J call TRBJ2-1; D possibly corresponds to TRBD2 (5 bases). This CDR3 comprises 13 residues. The ends were cut back, 6 bases at V and 8 bases at J, with 14 bases in the middle. CDR3 in amino acids: CASSPRPGDEQFF. The CDR3 coding sequence is TGTGCCAGCAGCCCTAGACCCGGGGATGAGCAGTTCTTC.

This chain links TRBV7-2 with TRBJ1-2; D gene unclear. The V and J ends lost 1 base and 4 bases respectively, with 10 bases between them. The CDR3 sequence is 14 residues long. The germline V gene encodes CDR1 SGHTA and CDR2 FQGNSA. The CDR3 DNA reads TGTGCCAGCAGCTTAGGGACCGTTCTCTATGGCTACACCTTC. It specifies CASSLGTVLYGYTF.

This clonotype occurred once. The chain is built from TRBV7-3 and TRBJ2-1; no clear D. The CDR3 consists of 15 residues. V was pared by 8 bases and J by 0 bases, with 14 bases between. CDR1 and CDR2 (germline): SGHTA, FQGTGA. The CDR3 coding sequence is TGTGCCAGCGGAAAGGGTCAGAGCTCCTACAATGAGCAGTTCTTC. Encoded protein: CASGKGQSSYNEQFF.

This clonotype came up once. The chain has TRBV9 and TRBJ1-6; 8 bases are a match to TRBD1. The CDR3 is made up of 15 amino acids. Germline CDR1 is SGDLS and CDR2 is YYNGEE. V was pared by 0 bases and J by 7 bases, with 3 bases of the junction left unmatched. CDR3: CASSVDQGANSPLHF. CDR3 in DNA: TGTGCCAGCAGCGTAGATCAGGGGGCGAATTCACCCCTCCACTTT.

This chain joins TRBV5-6 and TRBJ2-5, with D possibly being TRBD2 (6 bases). The germline gives CDR1 SGHDT, CDR2 YYEEEE. V was pared by 4 bases and J by 3 bases, with 13 bases between. The CDR3 sequence is 14 residues long. CDR3 sequence reads: CASSGAGTEETQYF. In DNA form, the CDR3 reads TGTGCCAGCAGCGGCGCCGGGACTGAAGAGACCCAGTACTTC.

The chain combines TRBV24-1 with TRBJ2-6; the D gene could be TRBD1 or TRBD2 (6 bases each). V shed 5 bases and J shed 0 bases, with 13 bases lying between them. Looked up from germline, CDR1 is KGHDR and CDR2 is SFDVKD. This CDR3 is 17 amino acids long. In nucleotides, the CDR3 is TGTGCCACCAGTGTTGGCAGGGGACTCTCTGGGGCCAACGTCCTGACTTTC. Encoded protein: CATSVGRGLSGANVLTF.

The chain employs TRBV28 and TRBJ2-7; 9 positions match TRBD2. Gene TRBJ2-1 matches the end of the DNA better, so the J call may be wrong. CDR3 length: 16 amino acids. CDR1 is MDHEN, CDR2 SYDVKM, per germline. The CDR3 nucleotides read TGTGCCAGCTTCCGGGGACTAGCCCTTCAAGGCCATGAGCAGTTCTTC. Its translation is CASFRGLALQGHEQFF.

This clonotype turned up a few times. V usage is TRBV7-3 and J usage is TRBJ2-3, with 12 nucleotides matching TRBD2. Looked up from germline, CDR1 is SGHTA and CDR2 is FQGTGA. The CDR3 runs 15 residues. J lost 5 bases, V lost 5 bases, and 5 bases had no gene match. In DNA, the CDR3 is TGTGCCAGCAGCCTAGCGGGGGGGTCCGGAGATACGCAGTATTTT. Amino acid sequence: CASSLAGGSGDTQYF.

This chain joins TRBV6-2 or TRBV6-3 and TRBJ1-6; tentative D call: TRBD1 (5 bases). The V end lost 5 bases, the J end lost 0 bases, and 14 bases lay between the germline ends. Per the germline V gene, CDR1 is MNHEY and CDR2 is SVGEGT. The CDR3 covers 17 residues. The CDR3 region has the DNA TGTGCCAGCAGTATCGGGACGGGCAGCTCCTATAATTCACCCCTCCACTTT. Its protein is CASSIGTGSSYNSPLHF.

This rearrangement joins TRBV28 to TRBJ2-1; 11 bases agree with TRBD2. The CDR3 covers 14 residues. V was pared by 2 bases and J by 15 bases, with 9 bases of the junction left unmatched. The germline V gene encodes CDR1 MDHEN and CDR2 SYDVKM. The CDR3 region is CASSLGTSGPIPFF. CDR3 sequence (DNA): TGTGCCAGCAGTTTAGGGACTAGCGGCCCCATCCCGTTCTTC. The full variable domain, rest sourced from reference TRBV28 and TRBJ2-1, is DVKVTQSSRYLVKRTGEKVFLECVQDMDHENMFWYRQDPGLGLRLIYFSYDVKMKEKGDIPEGYSVSREKKERFSLILESASTNQTSMYLCASSLGTSGPIPFFGPGTRLTVL.

There are a few counts of this clonotype. V usage is TRBV4-2 and J usage is TRBJ2-7, with 11 bases fitting TRBD1. J gave up 0 bases and V 0 bases, and 4 bases lay outside the gene matches. Per the germline V gene, CDR1 is LGHNA and CDR2 is YNFKEQ. The CDR3 consists of 17 residues. The CDR3 coding sequence is TGTGCCAGCAGCCAAGATCCCGGGACAGGGGGCTCCTACGAGCAGTACTTC. Translation: CASSQDPGTGGSYEQYF.

The chain links TRBV6-1 to TRBJ2-1, with 10 bases aligning to TRBD1. The V segment lost 1 base and the J segment 8 bases; nucleotides outside the gene matches: 5. The germline V gene has CDR1 MNHNS and CDR2 SASEGT. This CDR3 has 15 amino acids. The CDR3 DNA follows: TGTGCCAGCAGTGAAGGGGGACAGGGGTACGATGAGCAGTTCTTC. Its translation: CASSEGGQGYDEQFF.

This clonotype was observed a single time. The germline gene is not matched at one end of the junction; a read error may be the cause. The chain recombines TRBV28 with TRBJ2-2; 7 bases align to TRBD1. CDR1 and CDR2 (germline): MDHEN, SYDVKM. The CDR3 loop spans 14 amino acids. CDR3 in amino acids: CASTTGQLTGELLF. The CDR3 nucleotides are TGTGCCAGCACGACGGGACAGCTAACCGGGGAGCTGCTTTTT.

This clonotype has just a few counts. The chain links TRBV29-1 to TRBJ1-2; D call uncertain. Trimming left V 0 bases short and J 1 base short, with 9 bases between. Germline CDR1 reads SQVTM; CDR2 reads ANQGSEA. The CDR3 spans 14 residues. Here the CDR3 DNA reads TGCAGCGTTGAAGACATACAGCTTAACTATGGCTACACCTTC. Encoded protein: CSVEDIQLNYGYTF.

V and J are TRBV5-4 and TRBJ1-2, with D tentatively TRBD1 (5 bases). Germline values: CDR1 SGHNT, CDR2 YYREEE (reference sequence). The V end lost 4 bases, the J end lost 2 bases, and 15 bases lay between the germline ends. There are 15 residues in the CDR3. The CDR3 coding sequence is TGTGCCAGCAGCACCAAATATACAGGAAACTATGGCTACACCTTC. It is translated as CASSTKYTGNYGYTF.

V and J are TRBV9 and TRBJ2-4, with 8 bases fitting TRBD1. The J call may be mistaken, given a closer DNA end match to TRBJ2-7. Germline CDR1 reads SGDLS; CDR2 reads YYNGEE. The CDR3 spans 16 residues. The chain's CDR3 is CASRVGQGKGFNEQYF. In DNA form, the CDR3 reads TGTGCCAGTAGAGTCGGACAGGGTAAAGGCTTCAACGAGCAGTACTTC.

The sample holds a few counts of this clonotype. The chain uses TRBV6-5 and TRBJ1-5; D is unclear. V shed 5 bases and J shed 3 bases, with 11 bases lying between them. Germline CDR1 is MNHEY and CDR2 is SVGAGI. The CDR3 spans 14 residues. Here the CDR3 reads CASSPDGYNQPQHF. CDR3 in DNA: TGTGCCAGCAGTCCCGACGGATACAATCAGCCCCAGCATTTT.

The chain is built from TRBV9 and TRBJ1-5; TRBD1 is a possible D gene (5 bases). The J call is doubtful: the DNA matches TRBJ2-3 better. This CDR3 has 13 amino acids. The germline V gene has CDR1 SGDLS and CDR2 YYNGEE. The chain's CDR3 is CASSGRVRDTQYF. As DNA, the CDR3 is TGTGCCAGCAGCGGCAGGGTCAGGGATACGCAGTATTTT.